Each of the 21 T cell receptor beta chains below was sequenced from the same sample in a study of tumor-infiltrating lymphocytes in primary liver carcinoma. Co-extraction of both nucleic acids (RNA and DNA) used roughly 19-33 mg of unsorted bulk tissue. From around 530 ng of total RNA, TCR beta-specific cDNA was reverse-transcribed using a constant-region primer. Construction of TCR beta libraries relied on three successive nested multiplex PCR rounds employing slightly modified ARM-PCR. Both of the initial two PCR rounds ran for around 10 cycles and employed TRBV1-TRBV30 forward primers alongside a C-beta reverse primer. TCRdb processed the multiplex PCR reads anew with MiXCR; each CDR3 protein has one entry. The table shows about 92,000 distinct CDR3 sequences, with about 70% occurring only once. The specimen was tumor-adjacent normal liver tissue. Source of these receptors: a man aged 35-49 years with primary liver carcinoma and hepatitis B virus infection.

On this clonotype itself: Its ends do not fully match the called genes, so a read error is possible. DNA for the CDR3: TGCGCCAGTAGCCCGGTTATCTCCTATAATTCACCCCCCCACTTT. This encodes CASSPVISYNSPPHF. The chain joins TRBV4-1 to TRBJ1-6, with unresolved D. This CDR3 comprises 15 residues. Germline values: CDR1 MGHRA, CDR2 YSYEKL.

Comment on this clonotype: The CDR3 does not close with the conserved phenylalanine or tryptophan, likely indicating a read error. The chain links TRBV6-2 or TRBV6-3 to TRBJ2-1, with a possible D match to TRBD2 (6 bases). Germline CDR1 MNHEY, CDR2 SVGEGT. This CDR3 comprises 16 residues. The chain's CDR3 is CDSSYNLARVGNEQFL. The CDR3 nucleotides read TGTGACAGCAGTTACAACCTAGCGAGAGTCGGTAATGAGCAGTTCTTG.

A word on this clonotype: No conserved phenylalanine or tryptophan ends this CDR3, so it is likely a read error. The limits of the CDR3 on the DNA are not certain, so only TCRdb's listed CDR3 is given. The CDR3 sequence: CSVGPPSSSYNEQCS. The V call is TRBV29-1, the J call TRBJ2-1; TRBD2 was called by the table and not checked on the DNA. CDR1 and CDR2 from the germline V gene are SQVTM and ANQGSEA. From its first to its last residue, the CDR3 has 15 amino acids.

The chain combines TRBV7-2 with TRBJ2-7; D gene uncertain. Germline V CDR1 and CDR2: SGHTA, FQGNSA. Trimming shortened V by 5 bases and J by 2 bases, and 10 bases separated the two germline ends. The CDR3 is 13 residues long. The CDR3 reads CASSMSLTYEQYF. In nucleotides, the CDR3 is TGTGCCAGCAGCATGTCTTTGACCTACGAGCAGTACTTC.

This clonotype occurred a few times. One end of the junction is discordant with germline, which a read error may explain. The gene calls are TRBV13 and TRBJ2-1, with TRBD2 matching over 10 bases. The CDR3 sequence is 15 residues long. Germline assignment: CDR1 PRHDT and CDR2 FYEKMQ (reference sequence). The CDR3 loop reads CTSSPRTSGYNEQFF. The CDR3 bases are TGTACCAGCAGCCCAAGGACTAGCGGTTACAATGAGCAGTTCTTC.

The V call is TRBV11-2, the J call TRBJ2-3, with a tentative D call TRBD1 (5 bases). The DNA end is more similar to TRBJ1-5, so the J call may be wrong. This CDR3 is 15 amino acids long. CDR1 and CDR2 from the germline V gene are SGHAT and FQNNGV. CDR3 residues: CASSLEDGDQGTQHF. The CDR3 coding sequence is TGTGCCAGCAGCTTAGAGGATGGGGACCAGGGTACGCAGCATTTT.

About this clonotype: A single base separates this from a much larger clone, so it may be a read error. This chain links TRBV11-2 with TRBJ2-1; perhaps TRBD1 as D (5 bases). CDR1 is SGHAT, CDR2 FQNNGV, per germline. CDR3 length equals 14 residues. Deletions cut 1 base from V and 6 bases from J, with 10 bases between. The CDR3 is CASSLVGATNEQFF. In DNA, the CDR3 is TGTGCCAGCAGCTTAGTAGGGGCTACCAATGAGCAGTTCTTC.

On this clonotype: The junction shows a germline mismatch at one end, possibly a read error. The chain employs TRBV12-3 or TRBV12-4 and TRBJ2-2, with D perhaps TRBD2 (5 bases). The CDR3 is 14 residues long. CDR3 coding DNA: TGTGCCAGCAGTCCCCGACACCCTCCCGGGGAACTGTTTTTT. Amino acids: CASSPRHPPGELFF.

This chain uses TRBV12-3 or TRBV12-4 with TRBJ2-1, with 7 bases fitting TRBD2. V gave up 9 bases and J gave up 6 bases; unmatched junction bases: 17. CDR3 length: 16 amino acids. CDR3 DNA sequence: TGTGCCAGGAGCCCCTTCGGACTAGTGGGGGGCAATGAGCAGTTCTTC. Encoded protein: CARSPFGLVGGNEQFF.

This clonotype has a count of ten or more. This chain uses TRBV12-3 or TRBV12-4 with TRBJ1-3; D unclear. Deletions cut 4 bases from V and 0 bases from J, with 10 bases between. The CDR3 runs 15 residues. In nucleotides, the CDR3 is TGTGCCAGCAGTTCGGACTCCTACTCTGGAAACACCATATATTTT. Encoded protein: CASSSDSYSGNTIYF.

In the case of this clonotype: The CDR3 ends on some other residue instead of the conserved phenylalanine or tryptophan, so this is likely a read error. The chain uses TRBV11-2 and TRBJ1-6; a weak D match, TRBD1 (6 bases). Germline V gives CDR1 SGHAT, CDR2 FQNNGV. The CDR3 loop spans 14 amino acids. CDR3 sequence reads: CVSSLGPQGSPLHS. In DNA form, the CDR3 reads TGTGTCAGCAGCTTAGGCCCACAGGGTTCACCCCTCCACTCT.

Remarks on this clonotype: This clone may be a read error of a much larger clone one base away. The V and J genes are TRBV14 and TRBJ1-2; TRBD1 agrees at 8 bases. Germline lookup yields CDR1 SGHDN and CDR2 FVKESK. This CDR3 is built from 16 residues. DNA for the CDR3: TGTGCCTGCAGCCCCGCTTTGGACAGGGTTGGCTATGGCTACACCTTC. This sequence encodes CACSPALDRVGYGYTF.

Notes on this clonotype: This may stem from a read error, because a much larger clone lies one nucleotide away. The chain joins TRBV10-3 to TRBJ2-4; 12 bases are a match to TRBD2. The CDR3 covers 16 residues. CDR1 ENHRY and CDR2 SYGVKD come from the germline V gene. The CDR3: CTISELASGRANIQYF. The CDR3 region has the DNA TGTACCATCAGTGAGTTGGCTAGCGGGAGGGCGAACATTCAGTACTTC.

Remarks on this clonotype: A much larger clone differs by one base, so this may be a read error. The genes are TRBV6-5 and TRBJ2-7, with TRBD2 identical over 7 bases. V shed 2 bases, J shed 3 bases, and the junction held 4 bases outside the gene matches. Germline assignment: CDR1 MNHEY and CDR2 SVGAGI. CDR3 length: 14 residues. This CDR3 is CASSYLAERYEQYF. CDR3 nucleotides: TGTGCCAGCAGTTACCTAGCGGAGCGCTACGAGCAGTACTTC.

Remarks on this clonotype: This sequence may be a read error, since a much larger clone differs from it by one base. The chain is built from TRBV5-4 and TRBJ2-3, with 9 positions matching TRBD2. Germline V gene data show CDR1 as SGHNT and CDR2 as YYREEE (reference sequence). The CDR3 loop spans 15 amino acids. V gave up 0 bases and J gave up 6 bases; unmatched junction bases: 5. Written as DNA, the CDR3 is TGTGCCAGCAGCTTGGGTAGCGGGAGTTTCGATACGCAGTATTTT. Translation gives CASSLGSGSFDTQYF.

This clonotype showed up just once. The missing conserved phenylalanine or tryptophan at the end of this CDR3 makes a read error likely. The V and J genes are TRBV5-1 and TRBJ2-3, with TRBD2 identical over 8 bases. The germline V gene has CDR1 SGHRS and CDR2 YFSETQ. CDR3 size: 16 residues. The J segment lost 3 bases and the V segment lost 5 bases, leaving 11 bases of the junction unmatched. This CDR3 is CASRFRSGEWTDTQYY. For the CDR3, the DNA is TGCGCCAGCAGATTCCGTAGCGGGGAGTGGACAGATACGCAGTATTAT.

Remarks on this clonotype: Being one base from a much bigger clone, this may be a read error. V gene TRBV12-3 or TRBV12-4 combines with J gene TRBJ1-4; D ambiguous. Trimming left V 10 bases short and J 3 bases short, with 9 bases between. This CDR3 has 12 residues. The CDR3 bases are TGTGCCAACAGAGCCTCTAATGAAAAACTGTTTTTT. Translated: CANRASNEKLFF.

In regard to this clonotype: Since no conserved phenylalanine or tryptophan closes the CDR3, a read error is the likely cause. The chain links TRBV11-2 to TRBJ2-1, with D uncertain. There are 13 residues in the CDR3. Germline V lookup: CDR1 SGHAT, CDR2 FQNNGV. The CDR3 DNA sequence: TGTGCCAGCCGCTTAAATGATGCCTATGAGCAGTTCCTT. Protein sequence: CASRLNDAYEQFL.

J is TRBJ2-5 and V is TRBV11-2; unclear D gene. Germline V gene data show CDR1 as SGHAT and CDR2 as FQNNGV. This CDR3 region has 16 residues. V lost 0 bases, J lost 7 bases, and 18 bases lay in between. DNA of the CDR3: TGTGCCAGCAGCTTAGATATAGGATCTCTATGGGGGACCCAGTACTTC. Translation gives CASSLDIGSLWGTQYF.

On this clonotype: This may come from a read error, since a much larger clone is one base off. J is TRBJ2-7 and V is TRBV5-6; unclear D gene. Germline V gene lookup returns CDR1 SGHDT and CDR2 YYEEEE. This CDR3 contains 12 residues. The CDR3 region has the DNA TGTGCCAGCAGTTCATATTCCTACGGGCAGTACTTC. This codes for CASSSYSYGQYF.

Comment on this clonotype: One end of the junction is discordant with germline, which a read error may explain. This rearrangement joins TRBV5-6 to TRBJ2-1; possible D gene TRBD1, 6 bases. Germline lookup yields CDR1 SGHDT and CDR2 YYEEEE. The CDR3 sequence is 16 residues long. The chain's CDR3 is CASSSVGASSYNEQFF. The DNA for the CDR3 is TGTGCCAGCAGCTCGGTGGGGGCAAGCTCCTACAACGAGCAGTTCTTC. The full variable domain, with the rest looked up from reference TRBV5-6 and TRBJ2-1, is DAGVTQSPTHLIKTRGQQVTLRCSPKSGHDTVSWYQQALGQGPQFIFQYYEEEERQRGNFPDRFSGHQFPNYSSELNVNALLLGDSALYLCASSSVGASSYNEQFFGPGTRLTVL.